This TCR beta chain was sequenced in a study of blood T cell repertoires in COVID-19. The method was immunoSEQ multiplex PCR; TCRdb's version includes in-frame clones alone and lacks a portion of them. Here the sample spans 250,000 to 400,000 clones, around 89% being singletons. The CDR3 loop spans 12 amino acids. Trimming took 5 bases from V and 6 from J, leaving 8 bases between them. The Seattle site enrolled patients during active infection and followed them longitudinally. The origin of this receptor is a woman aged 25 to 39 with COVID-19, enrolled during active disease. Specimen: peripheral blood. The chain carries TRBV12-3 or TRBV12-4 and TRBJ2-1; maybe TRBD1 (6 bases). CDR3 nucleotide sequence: TGTGCCAGCAGTCAGGACAGCAATGAGCAGTTCTTC. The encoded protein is CASSQDSNEQFF.